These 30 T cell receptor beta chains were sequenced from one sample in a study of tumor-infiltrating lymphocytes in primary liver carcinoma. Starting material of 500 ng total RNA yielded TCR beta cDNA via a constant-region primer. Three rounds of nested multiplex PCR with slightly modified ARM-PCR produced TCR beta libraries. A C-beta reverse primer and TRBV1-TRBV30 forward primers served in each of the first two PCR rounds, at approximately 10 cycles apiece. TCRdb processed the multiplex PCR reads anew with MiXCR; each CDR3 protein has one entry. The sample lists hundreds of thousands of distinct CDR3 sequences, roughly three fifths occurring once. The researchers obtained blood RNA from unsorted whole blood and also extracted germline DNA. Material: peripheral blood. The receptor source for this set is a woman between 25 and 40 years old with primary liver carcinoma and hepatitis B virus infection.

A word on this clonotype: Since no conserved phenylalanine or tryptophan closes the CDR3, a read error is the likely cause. The CDR3 DNA sequence: TGTGCCGGCAGCTTAGTCAAGGTCGGGGAGCTGTTTTCT. This gives the protein CAGSLVKVGELFS. The chain has TRBV11-3 and TRBJ2-2; D gene uncertain. Germline V gives CDR1 SGHNT, CDR2 YENEEA. The length of the CDR3 is 13 residues.

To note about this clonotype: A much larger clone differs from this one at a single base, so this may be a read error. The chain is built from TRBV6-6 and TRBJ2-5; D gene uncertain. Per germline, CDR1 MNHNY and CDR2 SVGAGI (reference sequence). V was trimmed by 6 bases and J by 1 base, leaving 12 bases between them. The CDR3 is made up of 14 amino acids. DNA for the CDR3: TGTGCCAGCAGCCGAGTACACCTCCAAGAGACCCAGTACTTC. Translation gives CASSRVHLQETQYF.

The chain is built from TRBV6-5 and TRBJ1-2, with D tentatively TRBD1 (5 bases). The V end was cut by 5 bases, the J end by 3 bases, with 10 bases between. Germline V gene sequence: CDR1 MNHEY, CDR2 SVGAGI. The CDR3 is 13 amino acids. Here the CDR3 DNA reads TGTGCCAGCAGTCCCAGGGAGGACTATGGCTACACCTTC. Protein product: CASSPREDYGYTF.

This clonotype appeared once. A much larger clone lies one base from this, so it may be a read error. The CDR3 sequence: CSFGLDTGELFF. CDR3 nucleotides: TGCAGCTTCGGACTTGACACCGGGGAGCTGTTTTTT. The V gene is TRBV29-1, the J gene TRBJ2-2, with a possible D match to TRBD2 (5 bases). Germline values: CDR1 SQVTM, CDR2 ANQGSEA. V lost 8 bases and J lost 3, with 10 bases in between. The length of the CDR3 is 12 residues.

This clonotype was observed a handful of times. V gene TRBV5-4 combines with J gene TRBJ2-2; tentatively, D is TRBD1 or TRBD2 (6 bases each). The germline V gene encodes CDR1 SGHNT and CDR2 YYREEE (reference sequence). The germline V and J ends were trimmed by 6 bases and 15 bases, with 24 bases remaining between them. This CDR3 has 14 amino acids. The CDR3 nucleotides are TGTGCCAGCACCCAGTTTCCGGGGGCTCCAGAGGTGTTTTTT. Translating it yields CASTQFPGAPEVFF.

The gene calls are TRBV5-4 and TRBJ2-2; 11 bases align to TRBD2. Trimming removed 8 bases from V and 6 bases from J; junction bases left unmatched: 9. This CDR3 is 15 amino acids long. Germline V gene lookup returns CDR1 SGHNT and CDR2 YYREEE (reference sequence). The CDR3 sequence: CARSVLAGASGELFF. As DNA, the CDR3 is TGTGCCAGAAGCGTACTAGCGGGAGCCTCCGGGGAGCTGTTTTTT. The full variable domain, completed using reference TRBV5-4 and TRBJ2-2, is ETGVTQSPTHLIKTRGQQVTLRCSSQSGHNTVSWYQQALGQGPQFIFQYYREEENGRGNFPPRFSGLQFPNYSSELNVNALELDDSALYLCARSVLAGASGELFFGEGSRLTVL.

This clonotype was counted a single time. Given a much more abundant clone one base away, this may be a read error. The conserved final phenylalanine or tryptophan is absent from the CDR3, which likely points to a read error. The CDR3 DNA follows: TGCAGCGTACGAAGGGCAGCCAGCACAGATACGCAGTATTCT. Translated: CSVRRAASTDTQYS. The chain uses TRBV29-1 and TRBJ2-3; D ambiguous. The CDR3 is 14 residues long. Deletions cut 6 bases from V and 0 bases from J, with 13 bases between. Germline V gene lookup returns CDR1 SQVTM and CDR2 ANQGSEA.

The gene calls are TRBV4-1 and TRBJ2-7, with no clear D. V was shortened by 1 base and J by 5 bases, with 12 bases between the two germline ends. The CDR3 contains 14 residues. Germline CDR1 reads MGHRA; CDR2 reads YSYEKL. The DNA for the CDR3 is TGCGCCAGCAGCCAAGGTTCTTCCCTCAACGAGCAGTACTTC. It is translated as CASSQGSSLNEQYF.

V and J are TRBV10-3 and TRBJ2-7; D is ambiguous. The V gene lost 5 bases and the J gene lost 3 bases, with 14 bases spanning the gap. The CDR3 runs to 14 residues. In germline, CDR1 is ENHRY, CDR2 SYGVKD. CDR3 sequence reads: CAISPNGRIYEQYF. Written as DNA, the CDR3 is TGTGCCATCAGTCCGAACGGTAGGATCTACGAGCAGTACTTC.

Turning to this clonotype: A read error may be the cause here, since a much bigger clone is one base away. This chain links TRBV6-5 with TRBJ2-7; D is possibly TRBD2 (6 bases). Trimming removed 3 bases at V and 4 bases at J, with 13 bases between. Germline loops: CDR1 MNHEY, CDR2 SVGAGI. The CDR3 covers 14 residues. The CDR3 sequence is CASSYGLRGYEQYF. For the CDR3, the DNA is TGTGCCAGCAGTTATGGACTAAGGGGTTACGAGCAGTACTTC.

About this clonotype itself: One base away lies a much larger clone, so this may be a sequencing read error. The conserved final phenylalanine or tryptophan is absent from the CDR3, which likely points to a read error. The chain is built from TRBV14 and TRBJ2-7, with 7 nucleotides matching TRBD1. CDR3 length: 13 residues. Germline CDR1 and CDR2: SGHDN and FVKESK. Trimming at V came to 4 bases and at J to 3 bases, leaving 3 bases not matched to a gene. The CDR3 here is CASSRDRVYEQYI. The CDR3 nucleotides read TGTGCCAGCAGCCGAGACAGGGTCTACGAGCAGTACATC.

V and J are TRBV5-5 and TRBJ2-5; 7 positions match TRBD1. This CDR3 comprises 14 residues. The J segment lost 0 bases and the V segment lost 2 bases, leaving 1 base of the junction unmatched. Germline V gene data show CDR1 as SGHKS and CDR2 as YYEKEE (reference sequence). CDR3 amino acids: CASSLGTDQETQYF. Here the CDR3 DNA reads TGTGCCAGCAGCTTAGGGACAGACCAAGAGACCCAGTACTTC.

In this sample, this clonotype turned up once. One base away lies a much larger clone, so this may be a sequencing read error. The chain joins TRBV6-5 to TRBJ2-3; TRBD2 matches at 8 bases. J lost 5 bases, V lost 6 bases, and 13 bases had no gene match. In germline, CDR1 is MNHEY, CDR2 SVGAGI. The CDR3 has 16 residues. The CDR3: CASSSSRGRPRDTQYF. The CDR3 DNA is TGTGCCAGCAGCAGCTCTCGCGGGAGGCCCAGAGATACGCAGTATTTT.

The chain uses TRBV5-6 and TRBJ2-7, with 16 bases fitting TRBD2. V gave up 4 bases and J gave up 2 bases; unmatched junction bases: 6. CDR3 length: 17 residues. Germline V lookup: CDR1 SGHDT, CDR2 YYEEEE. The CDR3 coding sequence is TGTGCCAGCAGCCTTACTGGGACTAGCGGGAGGGCCTACGAGCAGTACTTC. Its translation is CASSLTGTSGRAYEQYF.

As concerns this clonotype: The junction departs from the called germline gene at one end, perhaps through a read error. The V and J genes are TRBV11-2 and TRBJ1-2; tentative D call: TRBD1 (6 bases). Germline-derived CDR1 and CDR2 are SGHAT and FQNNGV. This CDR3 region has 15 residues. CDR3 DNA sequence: TGTGCCATCAGCTTAGCCGCTGGGGGCTGGTATGGCTACACCTTC. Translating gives CAISLAAGGWYGYTF.

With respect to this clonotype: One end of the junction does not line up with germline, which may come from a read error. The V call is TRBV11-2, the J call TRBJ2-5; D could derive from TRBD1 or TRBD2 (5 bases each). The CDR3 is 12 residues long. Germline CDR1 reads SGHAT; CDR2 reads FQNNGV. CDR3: CASRSLSGTRYF. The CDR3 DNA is TGTGCCAGCCGCTCCCTCTCGGGGACCCGGTACTTC.

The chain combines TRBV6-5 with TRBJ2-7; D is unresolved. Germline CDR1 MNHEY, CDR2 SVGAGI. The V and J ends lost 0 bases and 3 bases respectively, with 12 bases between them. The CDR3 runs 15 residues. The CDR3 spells CASSYSGPLGYEQYF. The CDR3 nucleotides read TGTGCCAGCAGTTACTCGGGCCCTTTGGGCTACGAGCAGTACTTC.

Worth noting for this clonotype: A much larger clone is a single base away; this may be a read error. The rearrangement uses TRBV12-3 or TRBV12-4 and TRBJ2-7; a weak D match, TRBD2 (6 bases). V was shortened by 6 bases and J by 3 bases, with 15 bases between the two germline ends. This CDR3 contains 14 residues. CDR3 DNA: TGTGCCAGCAGCCCCACTAACGGGAGCTACGAGCAGTACTTC. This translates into CASSPTNGSYEQYF.

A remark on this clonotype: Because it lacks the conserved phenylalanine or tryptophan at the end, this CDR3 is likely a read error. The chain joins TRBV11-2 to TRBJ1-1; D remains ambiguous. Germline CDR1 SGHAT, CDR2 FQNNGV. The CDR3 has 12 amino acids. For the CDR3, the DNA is TGTACCAGCAGCCAGCGCAGCACTGAAGCTTTCCTT. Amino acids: CTSSQRSTEAFL.

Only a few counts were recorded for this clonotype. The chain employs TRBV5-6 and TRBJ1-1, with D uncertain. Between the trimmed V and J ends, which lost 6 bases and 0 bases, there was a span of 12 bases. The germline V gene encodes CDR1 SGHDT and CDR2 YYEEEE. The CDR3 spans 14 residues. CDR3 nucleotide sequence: TGTGCCAGCACGCAGCCGGGTCTGAACACTGAAGCTTTCTTT. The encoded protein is CASTQPGLNTEAFF.

CDR3 in DNA: TGTGCCAGCAGTCGCACTAGCGGGAGTAGTCCCTACAATGAGCAGTTCTTC. The encoded protein is CASSRTSGSSPYNEQFF. The V gene is TRBV5-4, the J gene TRBJ2-1; 11 bases fit TRBD2. Trimming cost V 5 bases and J 2 bases; bases outside gene matches: 9. The CDR3 is made up of 17 amino acids. In germline, CDR1 is SGHNT, CDR2 YYREEE (reference sequence).

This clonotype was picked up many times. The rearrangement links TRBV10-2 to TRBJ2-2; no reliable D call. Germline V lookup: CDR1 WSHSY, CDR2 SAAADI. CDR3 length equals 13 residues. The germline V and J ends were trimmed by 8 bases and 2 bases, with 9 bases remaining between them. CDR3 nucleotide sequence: TGCGCCAGCTCTGACCTAAACACCGGGGAGCTGTTTTTT. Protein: CASSDLNTGELFF.

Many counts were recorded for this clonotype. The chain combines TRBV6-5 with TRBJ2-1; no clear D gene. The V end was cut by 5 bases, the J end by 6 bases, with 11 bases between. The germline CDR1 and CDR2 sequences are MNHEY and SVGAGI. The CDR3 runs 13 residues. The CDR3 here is CASSQPATNEQFF. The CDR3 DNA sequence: TGTGCCAGCAGTCAGCCGGCGACCAATGAGCAGTTCTTC.

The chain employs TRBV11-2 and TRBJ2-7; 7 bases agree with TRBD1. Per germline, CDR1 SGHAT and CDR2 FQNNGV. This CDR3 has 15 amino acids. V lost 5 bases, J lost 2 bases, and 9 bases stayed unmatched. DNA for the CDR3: TGTGCCAGCAGCCTAAGGGGGCTAGTTCCCTACGAGCAGTACTTC. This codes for CASSLRGLVPYEQYF. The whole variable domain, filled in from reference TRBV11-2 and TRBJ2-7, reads EAGVAQSPRYKIIEKRQSVAFWCNPISGHATLYWYQQILGQGPKLLIQFQNNGVVDDSQLPKDRFSAERLKGVDSTLKIQPAKLEDSAVYLCASSLRGLVPYEQYFGPGTRLTVT.

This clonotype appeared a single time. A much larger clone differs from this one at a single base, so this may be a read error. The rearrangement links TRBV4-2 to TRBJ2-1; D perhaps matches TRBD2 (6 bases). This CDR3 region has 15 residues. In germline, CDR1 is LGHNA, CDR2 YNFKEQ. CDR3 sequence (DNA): TGTGCCAACAGCCTAGCGCGAAAGGGATACAATGAGCAGTTCTTC. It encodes CANSLARKGYNEQFF.

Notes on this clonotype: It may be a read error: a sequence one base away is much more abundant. The CDR3 region has the DNA TGTGCCAGCAACCCGAATAGTGGATATCAAGAGGCCCAGTACTTC. The encoded protein is CASNPNSGYQEAQYF. The chain combines TRBV11-2 with TRBJ2-5; D gene unclear. Looked up from germline, CDR1 is SGHAT and CDR2 is FQNNGV. There are 15 residues in the CDR3.

The CDR3 spells CASDSQMSTGELFF. The CDR3 DNA reads as TGTGCCAGTGACTCACAGATGAGCACCGGGGAGCTGTTTTTT. The V and J genes are TRBV5-8 and TRBJ2-2; no clear D. Germline CDR1 SGHTS, CDR2 YDEGEE. This CDR3 comprises 14 residues. The germline V and J ends were trimmed by 8 bases and 4 bases, with 15 bases remaining between them.

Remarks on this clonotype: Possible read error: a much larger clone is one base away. Here the CDR3 DNA reads TGTGCCAGCAGGACTCTCACGAACACCGGGGAGCTGTTTTTT. This codes for CASRTLTNTGELFF. The chain carries TRBV12-3 or TRBV12-4 and TRBJ2-2, with D unresolved. Trimming shortened V by 6 bases and J by 0 bases, and 8 bases separated the two germline ends. CDR3 length: 14 amino acids.

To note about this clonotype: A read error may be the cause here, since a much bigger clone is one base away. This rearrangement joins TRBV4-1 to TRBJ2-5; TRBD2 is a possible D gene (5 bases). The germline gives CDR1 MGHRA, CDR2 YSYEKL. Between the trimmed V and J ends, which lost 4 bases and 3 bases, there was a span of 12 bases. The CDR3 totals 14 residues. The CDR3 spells CASSLQQEEETQYF. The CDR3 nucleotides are TGCGCCAGCAGCCTCCAGCAGGAGGAAGAGACCCAGTACTTC.

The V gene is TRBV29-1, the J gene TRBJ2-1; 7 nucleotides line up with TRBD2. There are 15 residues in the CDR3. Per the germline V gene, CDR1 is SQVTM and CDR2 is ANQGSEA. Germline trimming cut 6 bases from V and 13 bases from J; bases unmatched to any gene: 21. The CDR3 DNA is TGCAGCGTCACCGGGACTATCGGGAGCGGAGGGACCCAGTTCTTC. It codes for CSVTGTIGSGGTQFF.